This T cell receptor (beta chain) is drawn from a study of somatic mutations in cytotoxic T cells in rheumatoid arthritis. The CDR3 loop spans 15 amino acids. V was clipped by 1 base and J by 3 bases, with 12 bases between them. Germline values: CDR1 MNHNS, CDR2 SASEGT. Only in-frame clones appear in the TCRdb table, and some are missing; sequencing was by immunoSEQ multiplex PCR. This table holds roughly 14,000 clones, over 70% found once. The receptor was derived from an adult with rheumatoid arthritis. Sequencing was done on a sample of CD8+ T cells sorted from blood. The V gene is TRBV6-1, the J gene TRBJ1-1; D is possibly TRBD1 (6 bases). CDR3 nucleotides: TGTGCCAGCAGTGAAGGTCGGGGGCTGGACACTGAAGCTTTCTTT. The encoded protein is CASSEGRGLDTEAFF.